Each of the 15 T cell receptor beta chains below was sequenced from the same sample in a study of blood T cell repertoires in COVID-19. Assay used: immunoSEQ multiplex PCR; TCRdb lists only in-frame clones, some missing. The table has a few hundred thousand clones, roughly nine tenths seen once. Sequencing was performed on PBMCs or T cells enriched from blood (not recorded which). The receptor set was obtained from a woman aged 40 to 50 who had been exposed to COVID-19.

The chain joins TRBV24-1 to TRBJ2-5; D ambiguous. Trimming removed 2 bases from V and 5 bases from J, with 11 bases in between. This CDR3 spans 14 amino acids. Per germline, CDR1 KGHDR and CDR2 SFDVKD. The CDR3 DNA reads TGTGCCACCAGTGATTGGAGTGGTTCGGAGACCCAGTACTTC. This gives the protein CATSDWSGSETQYF.

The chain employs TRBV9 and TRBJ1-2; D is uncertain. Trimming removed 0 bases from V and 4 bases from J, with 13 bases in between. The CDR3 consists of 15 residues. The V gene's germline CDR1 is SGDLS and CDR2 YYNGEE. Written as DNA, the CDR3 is TGTGCCAGCAGCGTAGACCCAACGGCTAGCTATGGCTACACCTTC. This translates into CASSVDPTASYGYTF.

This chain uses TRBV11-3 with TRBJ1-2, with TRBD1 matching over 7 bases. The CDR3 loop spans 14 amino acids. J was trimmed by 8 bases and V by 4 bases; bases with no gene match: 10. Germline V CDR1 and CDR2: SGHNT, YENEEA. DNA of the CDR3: TGTGCCAGCAGCTCGGGGCAGGGGGGTCGGGGCTACACCTTC. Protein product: CASSSGQGGRGYTF.

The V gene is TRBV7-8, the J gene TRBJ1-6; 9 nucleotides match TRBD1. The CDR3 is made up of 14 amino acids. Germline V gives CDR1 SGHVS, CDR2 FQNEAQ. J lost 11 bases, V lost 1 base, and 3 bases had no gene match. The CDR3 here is CASSLGTGETPLHF. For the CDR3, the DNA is TGTGCCAGCAGCTTAGGGACAGGGGAGACACCCCTCCACTTT.

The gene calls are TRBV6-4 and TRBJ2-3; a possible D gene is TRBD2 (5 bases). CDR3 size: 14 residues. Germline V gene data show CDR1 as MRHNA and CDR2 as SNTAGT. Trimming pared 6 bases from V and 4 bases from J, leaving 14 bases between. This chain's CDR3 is CASSVDFGADTQYF. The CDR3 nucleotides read TGTGCCAGCAGCGTCGACTTCGGGGCAGATACGCAGTATTTT.

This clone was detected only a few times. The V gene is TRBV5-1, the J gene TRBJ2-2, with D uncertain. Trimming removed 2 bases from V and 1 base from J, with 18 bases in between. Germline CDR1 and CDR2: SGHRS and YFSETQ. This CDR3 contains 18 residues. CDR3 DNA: TGCGCCAGCAGCTTCCGCAGTGGGCACAACATGAACACCGGGGAGCTGTTTTTT. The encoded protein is CASSFRSGHNMNTGELFF.

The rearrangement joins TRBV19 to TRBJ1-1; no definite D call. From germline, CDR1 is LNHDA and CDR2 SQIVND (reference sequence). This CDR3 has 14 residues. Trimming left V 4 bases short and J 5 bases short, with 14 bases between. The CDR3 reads CASSTLRVVTEAFF. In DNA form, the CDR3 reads TGTGCCAGTAGTACATTGCGGGTGGTAACTGAAGCTTTCTTT.

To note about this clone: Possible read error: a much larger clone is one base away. This CDR3 reads CASSPKETQYF. CDR3 DNA: TGTGCCAGCAGCCCTAAAGAGACCCAGTACTTC. This chain joins TRBV7-9 and TRBJ2-5; D unclear. CDR1 and CDR2 from the germline V gene are SEHNR and FQNEAQ (reference sequence). The CDR3 is 11 amino acids. Trimming removed 5 bases from V and 3 bases from J, with 4 bases in between.

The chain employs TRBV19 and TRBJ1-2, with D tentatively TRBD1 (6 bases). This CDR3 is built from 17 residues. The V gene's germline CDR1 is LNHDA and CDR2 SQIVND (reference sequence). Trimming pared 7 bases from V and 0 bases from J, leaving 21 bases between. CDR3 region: CASKGTTPNLSNYGYTF. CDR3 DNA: TGTGCCAGTAAGGGGACAACCCCGAACCTTTCTAACTATGGCTACACCTTC.

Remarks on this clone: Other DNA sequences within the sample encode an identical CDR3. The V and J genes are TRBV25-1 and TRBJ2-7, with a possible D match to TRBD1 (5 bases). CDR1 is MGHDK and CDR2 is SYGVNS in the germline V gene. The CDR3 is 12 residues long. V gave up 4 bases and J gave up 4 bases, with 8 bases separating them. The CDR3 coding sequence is TGTGCCAGCAGTGCATCAGGGTACGAGCAGTACTTC. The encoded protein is CASSASGYEQYF.

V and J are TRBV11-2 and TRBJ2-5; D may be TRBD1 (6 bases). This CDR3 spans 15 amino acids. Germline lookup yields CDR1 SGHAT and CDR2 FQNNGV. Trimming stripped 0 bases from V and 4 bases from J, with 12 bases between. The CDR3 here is CASSLDRTVGETQYF. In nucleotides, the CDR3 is TGTGCCAGCAGCTTAGATAGGACAGTAGGAGAGACCCAGTACTTC.

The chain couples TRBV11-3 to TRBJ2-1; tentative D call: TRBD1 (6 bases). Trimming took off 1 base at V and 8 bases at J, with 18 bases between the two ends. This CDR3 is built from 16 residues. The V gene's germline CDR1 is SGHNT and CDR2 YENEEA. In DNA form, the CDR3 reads TGTGCCAGCAGCTTAGGGGGGCCCCGGGGTTACGATGAGCAGTTCTTC. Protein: CASSLGGPRGYDEQFF.

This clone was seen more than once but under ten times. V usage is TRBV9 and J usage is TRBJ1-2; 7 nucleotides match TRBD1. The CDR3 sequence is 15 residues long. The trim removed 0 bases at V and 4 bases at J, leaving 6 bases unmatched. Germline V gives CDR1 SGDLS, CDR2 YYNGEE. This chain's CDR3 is CASSVGGQPAYGYTF. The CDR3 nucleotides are TGTGCCAGCAGCGTAGGGGGACAGCCCGCCTATGGCTACACCTTC.

The DNA of the CDR3 is TGTGCCAGCAGCGTAGTGGGACTAGCGAACAATGAGCAGTTCTTC. It yields the protein CASSVVGLANNEQFF. The chain is built from TRBV9 and TRBJ2-1, with TRBD2 matching 10 bases. This CDR3 region has 15 residues. Germline V gene lookup returns CDR1 SGDLS and CDR2 YYNGEE. Germline trimming cut 0 bases from V and 5 bases from J; bases unmatched to any gene: 2.

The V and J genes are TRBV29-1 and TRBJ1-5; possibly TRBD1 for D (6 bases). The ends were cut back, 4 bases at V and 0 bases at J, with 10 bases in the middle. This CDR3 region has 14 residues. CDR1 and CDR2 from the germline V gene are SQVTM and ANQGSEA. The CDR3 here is CSVVSGASNQPQHF. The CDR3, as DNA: TGCAGCGTTGTTTCAGGGGCTAGCAATCAGCCCCAGCATTTT.